This TCR beta chain was found in a study of blood T cell repertoires in COVID-19. Study at large: The United States, Italy and Spain were the sources of the acute and convalescent COVID-19 samples. PBMCs, B-cell-depleted T cells, or T cells provided the cDNA or gDNA that made up the material.

Germline CDR1 is SGHTS and CDR2 is YDEGEE. The CDR3 extends over 14 amino acids. V was shortened by 8 bases and J by 1 base, with 13 bases between the two germline ends. How the authors handled the data: The authors estimated nucleated cell counts from reference gene primer amplification. Profiled with immunoSEQ multiplex PCR; TCRdb holds only in-frame clones, not every one. The V and J calls and clone size are taken from that table; D and trimming were inferred from the DNA. The sample has about 200,000 clones; 90% to 95% are singletons. Enrolment of Seattle patients took place during active infection, and they were followed longitudinally.

This receptor was obtained from a man in his sixties with COVID-19, enrolled during active disease. V is TRBV5-8 and J is TRBJ1-5; D is undetermined. The sequenced sample was peripheral blood. CDR3 in DNA: TGTGCCAGTACCGGGGTTAGCAGCAATCAGCCCCAGCATTTT. Translation gives CASTGVSSNQPQHF.